One and the same sample provided the 13 T cell receptor beta chains below, sequenced in a study of T cell repertoires in cytomegalovirus infection. TCRdb reprocessed the reads with MiXCR, giving one entry per CDR3 protein. The table records a few hundred thousand distinct CDR3 sequences, almost 40% of them present only once. Their antigens remain unidentified. The sample was cultured PBMCs, taken from culture after CMV antigen stimulation. These receptor sequences come from a human donor in good health (CMV status not recorded). Some clones in this sample may be carry-over from other donors' samples.

There are a few counts of this clonotype. The V gene is TRBV19, the J gene TRBJ2-7; D is unresolved. The CDR3 sequence is 12 residues long. V lost 9 bases to trimming and J lost 2 bases, with 11 bases between them. The germline CDR1 and CDR2 sequences are LNHDA and SQIVND (reference sequence). CDR3 nucleotide sequence: TGTGCCAGCCAGGACGGACCCTACGAGCAGTACTTC. This gives the protein CASQDGPYEQYF.

The chain combines TRBV4-1 with TRBJ1-1, with D hard to call. This CDR3 is 15 amino acids long. Trimming removed 1 base from V and 3 bases from J, with 12 bases in between. CDR1 and CDR2 from the germline V gene are MGHRA and YSYEKL. The CDR3 region is CASSQAPGRDTEAFF. CDR3 in DNA: TGCGCCAGCAGCCAAGCGCCGGGGAGGGACACTGAAGCTTTCTTT.

The chain combines TRBV6-2 or TRBV6-3 with TRBJ2-6; perhaps TRBD1 as D (5 bases). V was shortened by 4 bases and J by 4 bases, with 17 bases between the two germline ends. The CDR3 contains 17 residues. The germline gives CDR1 MNHEY, CDR2 SVGEGT. The DNA of the CDR3 is TGTGCCAGCAGTTCCAAGGGGCCGGTATCCGGGGCCAACGTCCTGACTTTC. This gives the protein CASSSKGPVSGANVLTF.

The V gene is TRBV20-1, the J gene TRBJ1-6, with TRBD1 as a possible D gene (5 bases). The CDR3 extends over 14 amino acids. V was trimmed by 2 bases and J by 6 bases, leaving 11 bases between them. Germline CDR1 is DFQATT and CDR2 is SNEGSKA (reference sequence). Here the CDR3 reads CSARIQGSNSPLHF. The CDR3 DNA follows: TGCAGTGCTAGAATCCAGGGATCTAATTCACCCCTCCACTTT.

This clonotype was picked up a small number of times. The genes are TRBV5-1 and TRBJ2-3; 8 bases match TRBD2. Germline loops: CDR1 SGHRS, CDR2 YFSETQ. V trimming: 1 base; J trimming: 0 bases; junction bases outside the gene matches: 7. This CDR3 spans 17 amino acids. CDR3 DNA sequence: TGCGCCAGCAGCTTGACAGCGGGAGATCGTAGCACAGATACGCAGTATTTT. It specifies CASSLTAGDRSTDTQYF.

This clonotype has more than one count but fewer than ten. The chain joins TRBV6-1 to TRBJ2-2; 7 nucleotides line up with TRBD1. The germline V gene encodes CDR1 MNHNS and CDR2 SASEGT. The V segment lost 1 base and the J segment 7 bases; nucleotides outside the gene matches: 6. The CDR3 runs to 15 residues. CDR3 DNA sequence: TGTGCCAGCAGTGAAGACAGGGGATATGACGGGGAGCTGTTTTTT. Translated, it gives CASSEDRGYDGELFF.

This clonotype has a count of ten or more. The rearrangement joins TRBV7-2 to TRBJ1-2; 9 nucleotides agree with TRBD1. The CDR3 totals 15 residues. V was clipped by 5 bases and J by 4 bases; unmatched bases: 8. Per germline, CDR1 SGHTA and CDR2 FQGNSA. In nucleotides, the CDR3 is TGTGCCAGCAGCATAACGGGACAGGGTGGCTATGGCTACACCTTC. Translating it yields CASSITGQGGYGYTF.

This rearrangement joins TRBV5-4 to TRBJ2-1; TRBD2 is a possible D gene (6 bases). The V end lost 3 bases, the J end lost 3 bases, and 16 bases lay between the germline ends. The germline V gene encodes CDR1 SGHNT and CDR2 YYREEE (reference sequence). This CDR3 has 16 residues. CDR3 in DNA: TGTGCCAGCAGCTGGACCTCCGGGAGAGGCTACAATGAGCAGTTCTTC. Its translation: CASSWTSGRGYNEQFF. Based on the CDR3 plus reference TRBV5-4 and TRBJ2-1, the full variable domain is ETGVTQSPTHLIKTRGQQVTLRCSSQSGHNTVSWYQQALGQGPQFIFQYYREEENGRGNFPPRFSGLQFPNYSSELNVNALELDDSALYLCASSWTSGRGYNEQFFGPGTRLTVL.

This clonotype has a handful of counts. The chain employs TRBV11-2 and TRBJ1-1, with TRBD1 as a possible D gene (6 bases). This CDR3 is built from 15 residues. Germline CDR1 SGHAT, CDR2 FQNNGV. V was shortened by 7 bases and J by 2 bases, with 17 bases between the two germline ends. CDR3 DNA: TGTGCCAGCACCCAAATGGGGGCGGGCAACACTGAAGCTTTCTTT. It specifies CASTQMGAGNTEAFF. Full variable domain (rest looked up from reference TRBV11-2 and TRBJ1-1): EAGVAQSPRYKIIEKRQSVAFWCNPISGHATLYWYQQILGQGPKLLIQFQNNGVVDDSQLPKDRFSAERLKGVDSTLKIQPAKLEDSAVYLCASTQMGAGNTEAFFGQGTRLTVV.

V and J are TRBV28 and TRBJ2-4; D unclear. V shed 3 bases and J shed 5 bases, with 14 bases lying between them. The CDR3 sequence is 15 residues long. The germline gives CDR1 MDHEN, CDR2 SYDVKM. In DNA form, the CDR3 reads TGTGCCAGCAGTTTGGCCCCCAACCCCGAAAACATTCAGTACTTC. This sequence encodes CASSLAPNPENIQYF.

In this sample, this clonotype turned up a few times. The chain is built from TRBV20-1 and TRBJ2-5, with 13 bases aligning to TRBD2. The CDR3 is made up of 17 amino acids. J lost 3 bases, V lost 0 bases, and 7 bases had no gene match. The germline CDR1 and CDR2 sequences are DFQATT and SNEGSKA (reference sequence). The CDR3 region has the DNA TGCAGTGCTAGAGACCCACTAGCGGGGGGGCCGGAAGAGACCCAGTACTTC. Encoded protein: CSARDPLAGGPEETQYF.

V and J are TRBV6-5 and TRBJ1-4; TRBD1 matches at 8 bases. J was trimmed by 0 bases and V by 8 bases; bases with no gene match: 5. Germline CDR1 and CDR2: MNHEY and SVGAGI. The CDR3 runs 15 residues. Here the CDR3 DNA reads TGTGCCAGCGGGGCAGGGGGCGCAACTAATGAAAAACTGTTTTTT. As protein: CASGAGGATNEKLFF.

The DNA of the CDR3 is TGTGCCAGCAGCTTGTGGGTGCTCACAGATACGCAGTATTTT. Translation gives CASSLWVLTDTQYF. The rearrangement joins TRBV5-4 to TRBJ2-3; D gene ambiguous. CDR3 length: 14 amino acids. In germline, CDR1 is SGHNT, CDR2 YYREEE (reference sequence). V lost 1 base and J 2 bases, leaving 8 bases between the germline ends.